Listed below are T cell receptor beta chains from one sample, sequenced in a study of blood T cell repertoires in COVID-19. Profiled with immunoSEQ multiplex PCR; TCRdb holds only in-frame clones, not every one. The sample has 200,000 to 300,000 clones, about 81% seen once. What was sequenced was peripheral blood. These receptors were taken from a woman aged 60-75 years with active or convalescent COVID-19. Both conserved end residues are part of each CDR3. Each record gives: D gene, clone size, J gene, V gene, CDR3 protein, CDR3 DNA. D genes are given only for firm matches. Some rows have no size entry. The others give once, few or many, or a class for an expanded clone.

D: NA; size: NA; J: TRBJ2-3; V: TRBV9; CDR3: CASSVGPDTDTQYF; DNA: TGTGCCAGCAGCGTAGGGCCCGACACAGATACGCAGTATTTT
D: NA; size: NA; J: TRBJ2-3; V: TRBV7-9; CDR3: CASSLGSGGQDTQYF; DNA: TGTGCCAGCAGCTTAGGTTCCGGGGGGCAGGATACGCAGTATTTT
D: NA; size: few; J: TRBJ1-2; V: TRBV12-3/TRBV12-4; CDR3: CASSLGHNYGYTF; DNA: TGTGCCAGCAGTTTGGGACACAACTATGGCTACACCTTC
D: NA; size: NA; J: TRBJ2-7; V: TRBV19; CDR3: CASSDGTRRNEQYF; DNA: TGTGCCAGTAGTGATGGGACACGTCGTAATGAGCAGTACTTC
D: TRBD2; size: once; J: TRBJ2-1; V: TRBV6-6; CDR3: CASSPSGGADGEQFF; DNA: TGTGCCAGCAGTCCTAGCGGGGGGGCCGACGGTGAGCAGTTCTTC
D: NA; size: once; J: TRBJ1-1; V: TRBV16; CDR3: CASSPAGLTEAFF; DNA: TGTGCCAGCAGCCCCGCGGGGCTCACTGAAGCTTTCTTT
D: TRBD1; size: NA; J: TRBJ1-2; V: TRBV4-3; CDR3: CASSRGLGQGALSYGYTF; DNA: TGCGCCAGCAGCCGGGGATTAGGACAGGGGGCATTGAGCTATGGCTACACCTTC
D: TRBD2; size: NA; J: TRBJ2-2; V: TRBV7-7; CDR3: CASSLERGANTGELFF; DNA: TGTGCTAGCAGCCTGGAGCGGGGCGCGAACACCGGGGAGCTGTTTTTT
D: NA; size: NA; J: TRBJ2-1; V: TRBV10-3; CDR3: CAISEWENEQFF; DNA: TGTGCCATCAGTGAGTGGGAGAATGAGCAGTTCTTC
D: TRBD1; size: NA; J: TRBJ1-5; V: TRBV18; CDR3: CASSLRSGQGADNNQPQHF; DNA: TGTGCCAGCTCACTTCGTTCGGGACAGGGGGCGGATAACAATCAGCCCCAGCATTTT
D: TRBD1; size: NA; J: TRBJ1-1; V: TRBV10-3; CDR3: CAIRGTDRNTEAFF; DNA: TGTGCCATCAGGGGGACAGACCGGAACACTGAAGCTTTCTTT
D: NA; size: NA; J: TRBJ1-1; V: TRBV27; CDR3: CASSLTGETEAFF; DNA: TGTGCCAGCAGCCTAACGGGGGAGACTGAAGCTTTCTTT